These T cell receptor beta chains were read from a single sample in a study of cytomegalovirus exposure and HLA in healthy donors. TCRdb's table, derived via immunoSEQ multiplex PCR, lists solely in-frame clones and lacks some. The table lists about 200,000 clones, about 79% of them singletons. Sequences were obtained from PBMCs. The receptors derive from a man between 18 and 29 years old in good health and CMV-seronegative. The CDR3 runs from the conserved cysteine through the conserved F or W. Each record gives: clone size, V gene, J gene, D gene, CDR3 length, CDR3 DNA, CDR3 protein. The D gene is left open where the match is weak. The size field is filled for only some rows; it gives once, few, many or a size class.

NA	TRBV5-1	TRBJ2-3	NA	15	TGCGCCAGCAGCCCGGGACTCACAAGGGAGGATACGCAGTATTTT	CASSPGLTREDTQYF
few	TRBV15	TRBJ2-5	NA	12	TGTGCCACCAGCCCAGGCCAAGAGACCCAGTACTTC	CATSPGQETQYF
NA	TRBV7-2	TRBJ2-5	TRBD2	15	TGTGCCAGCAGCCCTGTCCCTAGCGGGGTCGGGACCCAGTACTTC	CASSPVPSGVGTQYF
NA	TRBV30	TRBJ1-3	NA	15	TGTGCCTGGGCGCAGGGACTCGCGTGGGGAAACACCATATATTTT	CAWAQGLAWGNTIYF
NA	TRBV19	TRBJ2-5	NA	13	TGTGCCAGTAGTATAGCGGGGGTGGAGACCCAGTACTTC	CASSIAGVETQYF
NA	TRBV7-9	TRBJ1-2	NA	12	TGTGCCAGCGGCGGGGGGCAGGGGGGCTACACCTTC	CASGGGQGGYTF
NA	TRBV7-2	TRBJ2-7	TRBD1	14	TGTGCCAGCAGCCGGACAGGGAGGTCCTACGAGCAGTACTTC	CASSRTGRSYEQYF
NA	TRBV2	TRBJ2-7	NA	14	TGTGCCAGCAGTGAAAATGGACAGACCTACGAGCAGTACTTC	CASSENGQTYEQYF
once	TRBV11-3	TRBJ1-4	NA	12	TGTGCCAGCAGCTTCGGGGATGAAAAACTGTTTTTT	CASSFGDEKLFF
NA	TRBV19	TRBJ2-1	TRBD1	18	TGTGCCAGTAGCCCGGTCGCATCCGGGACAGGGGGCGGGAATGAGCAGTTCTTC	CASSPVASGTGGGNEQFF
NA	TRBV15	TRBJ2-2	TRBD1	17	TGTGCCACCAGCAGGGAGGGTCGGGACAGGGGGCCCGGGGAGCTGTTTTTT	CATSREGRDRGPGELFF
once	TRBV6-5	TRBJ2-7	TRBD1	14	TGTGCCAGCAGACGAGGACAGGGGGACAACGAGCAGTACTTC	CASRRGQGDNEQYF
NA	TRBV18	TRBJ1-2	TRBD1	13	TGTGCCAGCTCTCTCGGACAGGGGAAAGGCTACACCTTC	CASSLGQGKGYTF
NA	TRBV5-1	TRBJ2-3	NA	16	TGCGCCAGCAGCTCACTAAACAGGGGAGGCGCAGATACGCAGTATTTT	CASSSLNRGGADTQYF
NA	TRBV9	TRBJ2-3	NA	17	TGTGCCAGCAGCGTAGGTTCCGTCCCCCTTGGCACAGATACGCAGTATTTT	CASSVGSVPLGTDTQYF
NA	TRBV10-3	TRBJ2-7	TRBD1	18	TGTGCCATCAGCCACCAACGGGACAGGGGGCTTGACGACTACGAGCAGTACTTC	CAISHQRDRGLDDYEQYF
NA	TRBV7-9	TRBJ1-5	NA	13	TGTGCCAGCAGCCTCGACAGTAATCAGCCCCAGCATTTT	CASSLDSNQPQHF
NA	TRBV13	TRBJ2-3	TRBD2	15	TGTGCCAGCAGCCCCCGGGACTACAACACAGATACGCAGTATTTT	CASSPRDYNTDTQYF
NA	TRBV4-1	TRBJ1-4	TRBD1	16	TGCGCCAGCAGCCAAGAAATTAGACAGGGGGCTGTGAACCTGTTTTTT	CASSQEIRQGAVNLFF
NA	TRBV12-5	TRBJ1-3	NA	16	TGTGCTAGTGGTTCCCCAAACAGGGACGCTGGAAACACCATATATTTT	CASGSPNRDAGNTIYF
NA	TRBV7-2	TRBJ2-5	TRBD1	15	TGTGCCAGCAGACCAACTCAGGGGGCTTACGAGACCCAGTACTTC	CASRPTQGAYETQYF
NA	TRBV4-2	TRBJ1-3	NA	15	TGTGCCAGCAGCCAAGAAATAGGGGCTGGAAACACCATATATTTT	CASSQEIGAGNTIYF
NA	TRBV15	TRBJ2-2	NA	20	TGTGCCACCAGCAGGGGGCGCCTGTTAGTGGGAGGCTTCAACACCGGGGAGCTGTTTTTT	CATSRGRLLVGGFNTGELFF
NA	TRBV6-1	TRBJ2-7	TRBD1	12	TGTGCCAGCGGGACAGGGGGGCCAGAGCAGTACTTC	CASGTGGPEQYF
NA	TRBV6-5	TRBJ1-2	TRBD1	14	TGTGCCAGCAGTTACGTCGGACAGGCCAATGGCTACACCTTC	CASSYVGQANGYTF
NA	TRBV16	TRBJ1-2	NA	15	TGTGCCAGCAGCGACACCGGGACAATCACCTATGGCTACACCTTC	CASSDTGTITYGYTF